This note documents a single T cell receptor beta chain sequence. Its specificity is not known. The V gene's germline CDR1 is MGHRA and CDR2 YSYEKL. This CDR3 comprises 16 residues. V was pared by 3 bases and J by 5 bases, with 11 bases of the junction left unmatched. Libraries were prepared by immunoSEQ multiplex PCR; TCRdb keeps only in-frame clonotypes and omits some of them. In the table there are 110,000 to 150,000 clones, roughly nine tenths of which are singletons. This record comes from a study of cytomegalovirus exposure and HLA in healthy donors. In the study overall: The use of the same platform for the 90 to 150 validation repertoires and the 666 first-cohort repertoires was reported by a later analysis. Study observations and caveats: Most TCR sequences proved rare, with some public TCRs found in many donors. Confirmation in vitro established that three CMV-associated chains were specific for CMV antigens. The study listed under 200 cytomegalovirus-associated TCR beta chains.

The sample consisted of PBMCs. The chain uses TRBV4-1 and TRBJ2-5; TRBD1 matches at 8 bases. This TCR was sampled from a woman aged 18-35 years in good health and CMV-seropositive. The CDR3 coding sequence is TGCGCCAGCAGCCAGGGGACAGGTCAGGGACGGGAGACCCAGTACTTC. Translated: CASSQGTGQGRETQYF.